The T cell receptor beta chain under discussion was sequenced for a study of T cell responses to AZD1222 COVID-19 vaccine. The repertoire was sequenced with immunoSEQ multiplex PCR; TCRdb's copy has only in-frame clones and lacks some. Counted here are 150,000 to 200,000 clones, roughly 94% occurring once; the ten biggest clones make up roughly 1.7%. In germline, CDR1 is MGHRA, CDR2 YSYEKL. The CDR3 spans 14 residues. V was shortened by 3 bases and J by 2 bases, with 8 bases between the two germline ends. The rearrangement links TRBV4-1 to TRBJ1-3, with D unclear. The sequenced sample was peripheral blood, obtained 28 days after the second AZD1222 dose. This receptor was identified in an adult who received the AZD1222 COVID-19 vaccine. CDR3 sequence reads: CASSQGWAGNTIYF. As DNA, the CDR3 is TGCGCCAGCAGCCAGGGATGGGCTGGAAACACCATATATTTT.